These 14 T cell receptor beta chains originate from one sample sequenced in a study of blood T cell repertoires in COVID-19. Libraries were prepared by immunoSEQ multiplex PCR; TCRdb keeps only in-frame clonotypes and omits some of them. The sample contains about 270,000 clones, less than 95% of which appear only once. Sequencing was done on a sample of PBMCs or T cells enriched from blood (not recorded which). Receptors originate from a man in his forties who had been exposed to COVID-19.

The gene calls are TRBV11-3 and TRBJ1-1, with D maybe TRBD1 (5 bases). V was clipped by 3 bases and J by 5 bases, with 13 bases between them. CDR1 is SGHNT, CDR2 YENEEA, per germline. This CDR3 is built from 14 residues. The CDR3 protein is CASSLEGMGTEAFF. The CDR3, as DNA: TGTGCCAGCAGCTTGGAGGGGATGGGAACTGAAGCTTTCTTT.

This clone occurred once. The CDR3: CASSQGTRALNEQFF. In DNA form, the CDR3 reads TGTGCCAGCAGCCAAGGGACTAGAGCCCTCAATGAGCAGTTCTTC. V gene TRBV11-2 combines with J gene TRBJ2-1; TRBD2 aligns across 8 bases. J lost 6 bases, V lost 5 bases, and 9 bases had no gene match. Germline assignment: CDR1 SGHAT and CDR2 FQNNGV. CDR3 size: 15 residues.

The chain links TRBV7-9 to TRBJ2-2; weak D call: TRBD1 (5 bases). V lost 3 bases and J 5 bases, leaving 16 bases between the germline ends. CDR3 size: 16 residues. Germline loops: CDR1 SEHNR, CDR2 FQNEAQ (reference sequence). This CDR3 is CASSFSGSQRTGELFF. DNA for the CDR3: TGTGCCAGCAGCTTTTCAGGGTCCCAGAGGACCGGGGAGCTGTTTTTT.

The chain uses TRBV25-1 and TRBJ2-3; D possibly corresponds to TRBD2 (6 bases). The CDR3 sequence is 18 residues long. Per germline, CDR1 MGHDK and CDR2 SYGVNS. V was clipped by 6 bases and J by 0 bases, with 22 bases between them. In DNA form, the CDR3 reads TGTGCCAGCAGCGATGGGATAGTAGCGGAGTCTAGCACAGATACGCAGTATTTT. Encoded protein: CASSDGIVAESSTDTQYF.

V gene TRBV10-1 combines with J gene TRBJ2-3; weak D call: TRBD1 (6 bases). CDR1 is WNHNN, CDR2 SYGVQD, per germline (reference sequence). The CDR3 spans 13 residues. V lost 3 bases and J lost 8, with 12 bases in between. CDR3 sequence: CASSEASRGTQYF. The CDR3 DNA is TGCGCCAGCAGTGAAGCTAGCAGGGGTACGCAGTATTTT.

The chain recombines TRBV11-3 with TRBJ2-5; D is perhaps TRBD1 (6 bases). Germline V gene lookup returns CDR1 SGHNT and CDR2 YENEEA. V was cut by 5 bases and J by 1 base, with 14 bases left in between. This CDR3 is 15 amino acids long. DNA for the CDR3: TGTGCCAGCAGCCTGGGTCTACAGGGCCAAGAGACCCAGTACTTC. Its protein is CASSLGLQGQETQYF.

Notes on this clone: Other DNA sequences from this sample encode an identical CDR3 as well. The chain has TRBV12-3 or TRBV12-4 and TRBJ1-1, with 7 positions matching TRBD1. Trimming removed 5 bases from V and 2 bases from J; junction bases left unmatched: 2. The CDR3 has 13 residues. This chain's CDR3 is CASSRTGNTEAFF. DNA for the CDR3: TGTGCCAGCAGTCGGACAGGAAACACTGAAGCTTTCTTT.

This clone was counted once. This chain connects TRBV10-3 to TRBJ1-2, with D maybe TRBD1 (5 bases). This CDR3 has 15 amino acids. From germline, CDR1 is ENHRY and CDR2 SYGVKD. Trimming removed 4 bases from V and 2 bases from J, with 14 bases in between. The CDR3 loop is CAISASDRPNYGYTF. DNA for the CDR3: TGTGCCATCAGTGCTTCTGACAGACCAAACTATGGCTACACCTTC.

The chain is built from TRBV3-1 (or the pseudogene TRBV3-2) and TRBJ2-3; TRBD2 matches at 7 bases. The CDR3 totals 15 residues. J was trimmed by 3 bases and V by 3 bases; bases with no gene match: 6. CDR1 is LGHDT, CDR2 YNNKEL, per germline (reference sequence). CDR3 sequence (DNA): TGTGCCAGCAGCCATCTAGCGGCTAGGACAGATACGCAGTATTTT. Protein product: CASSHLAARTDTQYF.

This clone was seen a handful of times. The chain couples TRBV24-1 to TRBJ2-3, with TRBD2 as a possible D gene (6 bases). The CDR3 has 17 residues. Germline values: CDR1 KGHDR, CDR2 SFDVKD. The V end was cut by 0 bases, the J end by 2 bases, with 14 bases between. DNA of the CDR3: TGTGCCACCAGTGATTTGGGAGGTGGGACTCTCACAGATACGCAGTATTTT. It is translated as CATSDLGGGTLTDTQYF.

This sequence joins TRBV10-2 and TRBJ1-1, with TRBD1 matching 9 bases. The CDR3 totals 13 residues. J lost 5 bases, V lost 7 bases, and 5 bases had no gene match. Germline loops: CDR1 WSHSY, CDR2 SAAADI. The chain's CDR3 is CASTMTGGTEAFF. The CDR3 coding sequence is TGCGCCAGCACAATGACAGGGGGAACTGAAGCTTTCTTT.

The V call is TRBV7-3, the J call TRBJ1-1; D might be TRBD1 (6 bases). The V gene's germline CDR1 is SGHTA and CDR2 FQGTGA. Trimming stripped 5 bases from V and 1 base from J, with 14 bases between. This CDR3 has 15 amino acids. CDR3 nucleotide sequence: TGTGCCAGCAGCCCTTCCGGGACACAGAACACTGAAGCTTTCTTT. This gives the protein CASSPSGTQNTEAFF.

CDR3 in DNA: TGTGCCAGCTTTCCCGGGACAGGGGCTCGGGAGCAGTACTTC. This codes for CASFPGTGAREQYF. The V and J genes are TRBV5-4 and TRBJ2-7, with 10 bases lining up with TRBD1. This CDR3 contains 14 residues. V gave up 7 bases and J gave up 7 bases; unmatched junction bases: 11. Germline lookup yields CDR1 SGHNT and CDR2 YYREEE (reference sequence).

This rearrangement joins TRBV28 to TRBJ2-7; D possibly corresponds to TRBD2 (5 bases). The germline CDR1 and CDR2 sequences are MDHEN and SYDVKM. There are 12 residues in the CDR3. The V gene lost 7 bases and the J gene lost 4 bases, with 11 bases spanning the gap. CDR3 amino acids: CASTSREYEQYF. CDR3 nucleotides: TGTGCCAGCACCAGTAGGGAGTACGAGCAGTACTTC.